This T cell receptor beta chain was sequenced in a study of neurological immune-mediated disorders. The cDNA came from 5'RACE, which used 10-nucleotide random UMIs. Using its own MiXCR run on the 5' RACE reads, TCRdb lists one record per CDR3 protein. The repertoire includes around 26,000 distinct CDR3 sequences, approximately 6.6% of them detected once, and approximately 8.9% sits in the top ten. Study conclusions and caveats: Multiple sclerosis, the disease with the least TCR clonal expansion, fell below healthy controls, whereas HTLV-1-associated myelopathy showed the most. CDR3 amino acid sequences of expanded clones were not shared across subjects, a result suggesting private repertoires in all groups.

The study used blood bank volunteers in Maryland, USA, as healthy controls. The CDR3 is 15 residues long. Germline CDR1 and CDR2: SGHTA and FQGNSA. The ends were cut back, 1 base at V and 2 bases at J, with 9 bases in the middle. This clonotype was recorded many times. Its specificity is not known. Sequenced sample: PBMCs. The chain is built from TRBV7-2 and TRBJ1-5; tentative D call: TRBD1 (6 bases). This TCR came from a woman between 45 and 65 years old in good health. The CDR3 DNA reads as TGTGCCAGCAGCTTAGAACAGGGTGGCAATCAGCCCCAGCATTTT. This gives the protein CASSLEQGGNQPQHF. Complete variable domain (other parts from reference TRBV7-2 and TRBJ1-5): GAGVSQSPSNKVTEKGKDVELRCDPISGHTALYWYRQSLGQGLEFLIYFQGNSAPDKSGLPSDRFSAERTGGSVSTLTIQRTQQEDSAVYLCASSLEQGGNQPQHFGDGTRLSIL.